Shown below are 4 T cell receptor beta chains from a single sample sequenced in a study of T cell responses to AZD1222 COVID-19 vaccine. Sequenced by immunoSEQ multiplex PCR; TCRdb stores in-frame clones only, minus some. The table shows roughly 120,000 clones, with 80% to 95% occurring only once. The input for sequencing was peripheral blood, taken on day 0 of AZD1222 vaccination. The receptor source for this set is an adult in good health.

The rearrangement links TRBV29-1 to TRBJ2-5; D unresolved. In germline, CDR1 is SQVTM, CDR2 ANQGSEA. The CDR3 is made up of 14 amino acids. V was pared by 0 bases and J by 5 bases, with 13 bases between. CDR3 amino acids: CSVEEVGQLETQYF. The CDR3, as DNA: TGCAGCGTTGAAGAGGTCGGGCAGTTGGAGACCCAGTACTTC. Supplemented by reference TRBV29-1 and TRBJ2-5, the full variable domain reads SAVISQKPSRDICQRGTSLTIQCQVDSQVTMMFWYRQQPGQSLTLIATANQGSEATYESGFVIDKFPISRPNLTFSTLTVSNMSPEDSSIYLCSVEEVGQLETQYFGPGTRLLVL.

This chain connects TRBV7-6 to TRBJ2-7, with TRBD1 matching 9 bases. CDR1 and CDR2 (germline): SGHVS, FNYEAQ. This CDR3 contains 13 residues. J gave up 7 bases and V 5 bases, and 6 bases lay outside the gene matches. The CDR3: CASSRQGGDEQYF. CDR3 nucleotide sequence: TGTGCCAGCAGCCGACAGGGGGGAGATGAGCAGTACTTC.

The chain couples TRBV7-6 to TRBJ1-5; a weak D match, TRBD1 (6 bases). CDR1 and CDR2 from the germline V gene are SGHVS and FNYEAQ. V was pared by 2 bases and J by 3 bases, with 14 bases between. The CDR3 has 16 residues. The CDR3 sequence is CASSLLPGENNQPQHF. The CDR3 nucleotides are TGTGCCAGCAGCTTATTGCCAGGGGAGAACAATCAGCCCCAGCATTTT. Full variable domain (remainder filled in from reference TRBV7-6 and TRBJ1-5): GAGVSQSPRYKVTKRGQDVALRCDPISGHVSLYWYRQALGQGPEFLTYFNYEAQQDKSGLPNDRFSAERPEGSISTLTIQRTEQRDSAMYRCASSLLPGENNQPQHFGDGTRLSIL.

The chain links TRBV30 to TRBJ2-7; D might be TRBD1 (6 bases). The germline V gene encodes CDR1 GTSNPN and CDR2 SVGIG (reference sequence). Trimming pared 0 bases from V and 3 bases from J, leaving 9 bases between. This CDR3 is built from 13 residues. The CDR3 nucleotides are TGTGCCTGGAGTGTTGAGACAGGCTACGAGCAGTACTTC. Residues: CAWSVETGYEQYF.